This T cell receptor (beta chain) appears in the sequencing data of a study of cytomegalovirus exposure and HLA in healthy donors (dated by TCRdb to about 2017). Study-level background: An earlier analysis of approximately 640 of the donors reported about 250 Gb of sequence data and 100 million to 140 million unique TCR beta sequences from about 179 million T cells. An early release covering some 640 HLA-typed donors comprised 250 to 350 gigabases of sequencing data and approximately 80 million unique TCR sequences. Of the 300 to 500 genotyped donors, 81% were placed in the genetic ancestry cluster associated with self-reported Caucasian donors. The study aimed to test whether cataloging public T cell receptors could reveal signatures of past pathogen exposure. Using immunosequencing, the study profiled T cell repertoires from 500 to 800 subjects and related those repertoires to cytomegalovirus serostatus. Besides the first cohort of around 670 subjects, a separate validation cohort made up of roughly 120 different subjects was used. To predict cytomegalovirus infection status, the study brought together high-throughput TCR immunosequencing, statistical association of individual TCRs with disease status, and machine learning. A later analysis re-analyzed previously published TCR beta repertoires from roughly 630 donors and added high-resolution HLA genotyping to study TCR occurrence patterns. The later analysis used no new phenotypic data to find candidate immune exposures, relying instead on TCR beta sequences and their occurrence across donors. An earlier analysis of 587 of the donors applied high-throughput TCR beta sequencing to assess whether each TCR beta V gene segment acted as functional or pseudogenic. Donor age, sex, ethnicity and CMV serostatus were compiled alongside the repertoire data. A later genetic analysis took genome-wide SNP genotypes for about 60% of the roughly 670 donors and used that subset as a discovery cohort. All discovery cohort repertoires had been generated using a single sequencing platform. Both class I and class II loci were covered by HLA typing, at four-digit resolution. The number of donors typed differed by locus, with about 629-630 for A, B, C, DRB1 and DQB1, roughly 520 for DQA1, under 610 for DPA1, and some 450 for DPB1. Because of strong linkage in the cohort, a handful of DR-DQ haplotypes were treated as single units for association and clustering. Among a few hundred genotyped donors of the cohort, an average of about 240,000 unique TCR beta nucleotide sequences were sequenced per donor, roughly 20% of them non-productive.

There are 15 amino acids in the CDR3, from cysteine to phenylalanine inclusive. Solely the CDR3 DNA is kept, with 45 bases framed from the first base. Via the germline V gene (reference sequence), CDR1 is SEHNR and CDR2 FQNEAQ. V lost 7 bases and J lost 2 bases, and the count of bases not matched to a germline gene is 10. Library preparation used the immunoSEQ multiplex PCR assay. For the multiplex PCR, a mixture combining 60 forward primers for TCR Vbeta segments and 13 reverse primers for TCR Jbeta segments was used. A multiplex PCR assay on genomic DNA amplified the CDR3 region of rearranged TCR beta genes. The amplified TCR beta libraries were sequenced on the Illumina HiSeq System as 87-base-pair reads. From the authors' description of their analysis: A later analysis tallied around 80 million unique TCR beta chains across the 666 repertoires, and some 10 million of those chains were shared by two or more donors. A nearest-neighbor algorithm error-corrected the raw reads and collapsed the reads into unique sequences, merging closely related sequences to remove PCR and sequencing errors. V, D and J gene segments were assigned by aligning CDR3 sequences to IMGT reference sequences. Each retained sequence needed at least a six-nucleotide match to both a V gene segment and a J gene segment. A rearrangement was called productive if the CDR3 had no stop codons and remained in frame with V and J, and every other rearrangement was called non-productive. Following IMGT convention, CDR3 was defined as the stretch from the second conserved V-encoded cysteine up to the conserved J-encoded phenylalanine. The earlier analysis of roughly 590 of the donors excluded sequences that lacked an unambiguous match to a single V gene segment. In an earlier analysis of approximately 610 of the donors, V segments were called functional above 56.7% productive rearrangements and were called segregating when the between-donor standard deviation exceeded 5%. A statistical classification framework was built for diagnosing cytomegalovirus status from the catalog of TCR beta chain sequences. A later analysis assigned V and J genes by comparing TCR nucleotide sequences with IMGT/GENE-DB human TR gene sequences. The TCRdist pipeline was used in a later analysis to assign CDR3 sequences and most-parsimonious VDJ recombination scenarios. In a later analysis, each TCR beta chain was defined by its CDR3 amino acid sequence together with its V-gene family, and reads lacking a unique V-gene family were excluded. To address suspected cross-contamination and a sequencing artifact, a later analysis removed roughly 580 highly shared, low-generation-probability nucleotide sequences. In a later analysis, a clonal expansion index was calculated for each public chain from normalized within-repertoire ranks of inferred template counts. In a later analysis, generation probabilities were computed using a VDJ recombination model fitted to out-of-frame rearrangements, and the results were checked against IGoR. In a later analysis, hypergeometric tests were used to score TCR-TCR, TCR-HLA and TCR-CMV co-occurrence, with a repertoire-size bias correction applied to TCR pairs. A later analysis estimated false discovery rates by permuting HLA or CMV assignments 20 times. In a later analysis, co-occurring TCRs were grouped using DBSCAN, and TCRdist sequence similarity was added for clustering within HLA-allele-positive subsets. For co-occurrence clustering, repertoires with fewer than 30,000 or more than 120,000 public chains were excluded, along with several repertoires with anomalous nucleotide sharing. The table was pulled from immuneACCESS by TCRdb, which kept in-frame rearrangements only. Such tables lose some clones; where checked, under half of the loss comes from unresolved V genes, and the rest has no known cause. V, J and clone size are taken as reported in that table, and D and trimming were inferred from the DNA itself. The record for this sample contains about 200,000 clones. Of the sample, around 6% is held by the ten largest clones.

The cohort consisted of some 670 healthy bone marrow donors. Cohort members were all nominally healthy when sampled, although unrecorded immune exposures were likely present. The donor tested CMV seronegative and was one of the 352 seronegative cohort members. A peripheral blood sample was provided by each donor, and peripheral blood mononuclear cells were used for TCR beta sequencing. The Qiagen DNeasy Blood Extraction Kit was used to extract genomic DNA from the blood cell samples. What the authors observed across the whole study: According to a later analysis, parvovirus B19, influenza, CMV and Epstein-Barr virus appeared linked to several top co-occurrence clusters. A few of the identified cytomegalovirus-associated TCR beta chains were confirmed in vitro to be specific for cytomegalovirus antigens. An earlier analysis of roughly 570 of the donors showed that most TCR beta V segments appeared in productive rearrangements either about 90% or about 30% of the time, which broadly matched IMGT annotations. Because some donors lacked HLA typing at each locus, the association tests relied only on the typed subset. A later genetic analysis reported fewer N-insertions in productive TCRs among donors in an Asian-associated ancestry cluster than the approximately 670-donor mean. While some public TCRs were present in many individuals, most TCR sequences turned up only very rarely across donors. Correlated functional status among segregating V segments might be attributable to linkage disequilibrium, but an unknown experimental factor could not be ruled out. Because counts were too low, about 18 rarely observed V segments, including chromosome 9 orphons, were excluded from the earlier analysis of several hundred of the donors. According to a later analysis, TCR association rates differed among HLA loci, with DRB1 alleles showing the most associated TCRs and HLA-C alleles showing the fewest. When HLA alleles, especially DR and DQ, strongly co-occurred, TCR associations were difficult to assign to individual alleles. A later analysis found that HLA-associated TCR beta chains were more clonally expanded and had lower generation probabilities than equally common non-associated chains. An association between a missense DCLRE1C variant and V-gene and J-gene trimming of TCR beta chains was found in a later genetic analysis and replicated in an independent cohort. The authors suggested that the approach could potentially be generalized to other disease states and immunological phenotypes. In both the original and validation cohorts, the classifier was reported to diagnose cytomegalovirus status with high specificity and sensitivity. A further reported finding was that TCR beta sequences accurately predicted the HLA-A and HLA-B alleles for most subjects in the first cohort. The sequencing pipeline was judged likely to have produced a cluster of highly shared sequence variants as a technical artifact. The presence/absence analyses assumed that sequencing depth was roughly uniform across donors, and that assumption may not be true. The cohort was sequenced for TCR beta chains only, and without alpha or paired-chain data the features that could be detected were limited. CMV serostatus was the only immune exposure information available for the cohort. Most CMV-associated TCR beta chains appeared to be HLA-restricted in a later analysis, and the HLA associations seemed to be driven largely by CMV exposure. The study listed 170 or so TCR beta chains as associated with cytomegalovirus. Some IMGT-functional V segments, including TRBV6-2 and TRBV6-3, could not be told apart with the 87-base-pair reads, so those segments were excluded. At a false discovery rate of 0.05, a later analysis linked 16,951 TCR beta sequences to specific HLA alleles.

As to this clone: Which antigen it targets is not known.

The clonotype was recovered from a man younger than 40 in good health and CMV-seronegative. The receptor chain draws on TRBV7-9 and TRBJ2-5; TRBD2 aligns with 7 central bases. Sequenced: PBMCs. The bases read TGTGCCAGCAAAAGGGAGGGCGGAGAACAAGAGACCCAGTACTTC. This encodes CASKREGGEQETQYF.